This is a list of T cell receptor beta chains from one sample in a study of shared clonotypes between healthy human individuals. Profiled with immunoSEQ multiplex PCR; TCRdb holds only in-frame clones, not every one. The sample lists about 2.1 million clones; 80% to 95% were seen once. Sequenced input: naive CD8+ T cells from PBMCs. The source is a man between 18 and 35 years old in good health. Some clones in this sample may be carry-over from other donors' samples. Each CDR3 is given with its conserved first and last residue. The D gene is left open where the match is weak. Size tells how often a clone was seen (once, few, many) or the class of an expanded clone, and some rows leave it out.

>TRBJ2-2|-|TRBD2|TRBV27
CASSFFGSGVMNTGELFF
TGTGCCAGCAGTTTTTTCGGTAGCGGGGTTATGAACACCGGGGAGCTGTTTTTT
>TRBJ2-1|-|TRBD2|TRBV5-1
CASSLTSGISSYNEQFF
TGCGCCAGCAGCTTAACTAGCGGGATCAGCTCCTACAATGAGCAGTTCTTC
>TRBJ2-2|-|-|TRBV15
CATSRYLGTNTGELFF
TGTGCCACCAGCAGATACCTGGGTACGAACACCGGGGAGCTGTTTTTT
>TRBJ1-4|-|-|TRBV7-9
CASSPDGLWEKLFF
TGTGCCAGCAGCCCAGACGGGCTGTGGGAAAAACTGTTTTTT
>TRBJ2-1|-|-|TRBV9
CASSVYDRSSYNEQFF
TGTGCCAGCAGCGTTTACGACAGGTCGTCCTACAATGAGCAGTTCTTC
>TRBJ2-7|few|TRBD1|TRBV29-1
CSVEGQGAGSYEQYF
TGCAGCGTGGAAGGACAGGGTGCGGGCTCCTACGAGCAGTACTTC
>TRBJ2-1|-|TRBD1|TRBV28
CASSSYRGDEQFF
TGTGCCAGCAGTTCGTACAGGGGCGATGAGCAGTTCTTC
>TRBJ2-5|-|-|TRBV29-1
CSVEGAVKTQYF
TGCAGCGTTGAAGGGGCAGTCAAGACCCAGTACTTC
>TRBJ2-7|-|-|TRBV6-1
CASSPDSLEQYF
TGTGCCAGCAGCCCCGACAGCCTCGAGCAGTACTTC
>TRBJ2-3|-|-|TRBV19
CASSINAGTDTQYF
TGTGCCAGTAGTATAAACGCGGGCACAGATACGCAGTATTTT